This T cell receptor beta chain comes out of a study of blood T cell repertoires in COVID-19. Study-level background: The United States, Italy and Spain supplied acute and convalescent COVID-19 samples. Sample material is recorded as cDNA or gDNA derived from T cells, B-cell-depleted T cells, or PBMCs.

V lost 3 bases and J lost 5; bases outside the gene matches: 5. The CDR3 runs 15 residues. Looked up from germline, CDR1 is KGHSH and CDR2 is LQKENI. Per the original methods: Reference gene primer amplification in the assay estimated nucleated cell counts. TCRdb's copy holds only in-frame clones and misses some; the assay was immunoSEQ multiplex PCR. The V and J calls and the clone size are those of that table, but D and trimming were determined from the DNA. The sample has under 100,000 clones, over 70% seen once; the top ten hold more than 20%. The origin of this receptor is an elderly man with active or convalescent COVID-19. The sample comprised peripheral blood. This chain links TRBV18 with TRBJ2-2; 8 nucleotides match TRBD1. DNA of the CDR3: TGTGCCAGCTCACCTCGGACAGGGAGGACCGGGGAGCTGTTTTTT. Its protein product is CASSPRTGRTGELFF.